These 8 T cell receptor beta chains were sequenced from one sample in a study of T cells in Graves' hyperthyroidism and ophthalmopathy. The CDR3 regions of TCR beta were amplified from RNA transcripts. An initial round of RT-PCR targeting the TCR CDR3 relied on the HTBI primer set. In TCRdb, the multiplex PCR reads were re-called with MiXCR into one record per CDR3 protein. This table has roughly 510,000 distinct CDR3 sequences, around 21% appearing once. Sequencing was performed on blood. These receptors were obtained from a man in his late teens or twenties with Graves' hyperthyroidism.

The rearrangement uses TRBV4-1 and TRBJ2-2; 8 positions agree with TRBD1. Germline CDR1 and CDR2: MGHRA and YSYEKL. This CDR3 contains 15 residues. J lost 4 bases, V lost 4 bases, and 5 bases had no gene match. CDR3 coding DNA: TGCGCCAGCAGCCCGACAGGGGATGGCACCGGGGAGCTGTTTTTT. Protein product: CASSPTGDGTGELFF.

Comment on this clonotype: At one end the junction does not follow the germline gene, possibly because of a read error. The chain combines TRBV4-1 with TRBJ1-1; a possible D gene is TRBD1 (6 bases). There are 15 residues in the CDR3. Per the germline V gene, CDR1 is MGHRA and CDR2 is YSYEKL. The CDR3 bases are TGCGCCAGCAGCCTCAACCCCCAGGGGCTCACTGAAGCTTGCTTT. Protein sequence: CASSLNPQGLTEACF.

This clonotype has a handful of counts. This chain links TRBV28 with TRBJ2-3; D gene unclear. CDR1 MDHEN and CDR2 SYDVKM come from the germline V gene. The V end was cut by 2 bases, the J end by 2 bases, with 5 bases between. This CDR3 is 13 amino acids long. Here the CDR3 DNA reads TGTGCCAGCAGTTTAATCCCCACAGATACGCAGTATTTT. It is translated as CASSLIPTDTQYF.

This clonotype was counted ten times or more. The V gene is TRBV29-1, the J gene TRBJ1-1; D possibly corresponds to TRBD1 (5 bases). The CDR3 runs to 13 residues. V was cut by 3 bases and J by 1 base, with 9 bases left in between. Germline lookup yields CDR1 SQVTM and CDR2 ANQGSEA. The CDR3 DNA reads TGCAGCGTTGATCCAGGGAAGAACACTGAAGCTTTCTTT. Residues: CSVDPGKNTEAFF. Filled out from reference TRBV29-1 and TRBJ1-1, the complete variable domain reads SAVISQKPSRDICQRGTSLTIQCQVDSQVTMMFWYRQQPGQSLTLIATANQGSEATYESGFVIDKFPISRPNLTFSTLTVSNMSPEDSSIYLCSVDPGKNTEAFFGQGTRLTVV.

At least ten counts were recorded for this clonotype. The rearrangement links TRBV2 to TRBJ1-1; no reliable D call. The V end was cut by 1 base, the J end by 6 bases, with 15 bases between. The CDR3 is 15 residues long. From germline, CDR1 is SNHLY and CDR2 FYNNEI. CDR3 in amino acids: CASSEGSSLGAEAFF. CDR3 bases: TGTGCCAGCAGTGAAGGCAGCTCTCTGGGAGCTGAAGCTTTCTTT.

CDR3 nucleotides: TGCAGTGCCCAGGACAGGCTTGAATCCTATAATTCACCCCTCCACTTT. Its translation is CSAQDRLESYNSPLHF. The genes are TRBV20-1 and TRBJ1-6; 7 bases fit TRBD1. This CDR3 contains 16 residues. Trimming cost V 6 bases and J 1 base; bases outside gene matches: 9. Germline CDR1 and CDR2: DFQATT and SNEGSKA (reference sequence).

Comment on this clonotype: A junction boundary mismatches the germline segment, possibly from a read error. V is TRBV7-9 and J is TRBJ1-5; TRBD1 matches 7 bases. Germline-derived CDR1 and CDR2 are SEHNR and FQNEAQ (reference sequence). The length of the CDR3 is 14 residues. DNA for the CDR3: TGTGCCAGCAGCTCACAGGGGAACTCTCAGCCTCAGCATTTT. Protein product: CASSSQGNSQPQHF.

This clonotype was picked up many times. This chain's CDR3 is CASKTGISGNTIYF. The CDR3 DNA reads TGTGCCAGCAAGACTGGTATCTCTGGAAACACCATATATTTT. V usage is TRBV6-1 and J usage is TRBJ1-3; D not certain. CDR1 and CDR2 from the germline V gene are MNHNS and SASEGT. The CDR3 is made up of 14 amino acids. Trimming cost V 7 bases and J 0 bases, with 10 bases left between them.